This T cell receptor beta chain came from a study of regulatory T cells in long-lasting Graves disease. This clonotype has at least ten counts. Arm-PCR of CDR3 regions and iRepertoire HTBI primers were the basis on which TCR beta libraries were built. TCRdb re-called the multiplex PCR reads through MiXCR, storing one row per CDR3 protein. The sample has approximately 300,000 distinct CDR3 sequences, over 15% seen once. The time point here: newly diagnosed GD, antithyroid drugs for less than 3 months. PBMC RNA served as the TCR library source. The CDR3 covers 13 residues. Germline values: CDR1 DFQATT, CDR2 SNEGSKA (reference sequence). After removal of 7 bases from V and 8 bases from J, the junction contained 8 bases not matched to a gene.

The sequencing here drew on peripheral blood mononuclear cells (PBMCs), taken at new diagnosis, from a patient treated with antithyroid drugs. The sequence derives from a female donor with Graves disease. The chain joins TRBV20-1 to TRBJ1-4; TRBD1 agrees at 9 bases. Here the CDR3 reads CSVATGGYEKLFF. CDR3 nucleotides: TGCAGTGTAGCGACAGGGGGTTACGAAAAACTGTTTTTT.